This T cell receptor (beta chain) was documented in a study of T cells in Graves' hyperthyroidism and ophthalmopathy. Study context: Peripheral blood samples were taken at initial diagnosis, prior to any treatment.

Trimming took 1 base from V and 5 from J, leaving 12 bases between them. The CDR3 contains 14 residues. Germline assignment: CDR1 SGHDT and CDR2 YYEEEE. With respect to this clonotype: Its specificity is not known.

Study-level findings and limits: The majority of expanded thyroid clonotypes above 0.001 also appeared in blood. From stable hyperthyroidism, ophthalmopathy was separated by a 13 V-J model.

The TCR beta CDR3 regions underwent amplification using RNA transcripts as the source. The HTBI primer set was used in a first-round RT-PCR of the TCR CDR3. TCRdb redid the calling of the multiplex PCR reads with MiXCR, one entry per CDR3 protein. In the table there are about 210,000 distinct CDR3 sequences, under 20% of which are singletons. This receptor was obtained from a man aged 50-60 years with Graves' hyperthyroidism. The sequencing sample was made of blood. V is TRBV5-6 and J is TRBJ2-5; tentative D call: TRBD2 (5 bases). CDR3 DNA sequence: TGTGCCAGCAGCTTGTGGCTAGCCGGGGAGACCCAGTACTTC. It encodes CASSLWLAGETQYF.